A single sample gave rise to the 7 T cell receptor beta chains below, sequenced in a study of identical twins. TCRdb reprocessed the 5' RACE reads via MiXCR and lists one record per CDR3 protein. The sample has some 1,600,000 distinct CDR3 sequences; under 35% are singletons. Sequences were obtained from cord blood. These receptors were collected from a newborn girl in good health.

The V and J genes are TRBV5-4 and TRBJ2-3, with 13 bases lining up with TRBD2. CDR1 and CDR2 from the germline V gene are SGHNT and YYREEE (reference sequence). The CDR3 has 18 amino acids. With 0 bases clipped from V and 0 bases from J, the junction kept 4 bases outside the gene matches. The CDR3 here is CASSLGLAGGSSTDTQYF. CDR3 sequence (DNA): TGTGCCAGCAGCTTGGGACTAGCGGGGGGCTCTAGCACAGATACGCAGTATTTT.

The J gene is TRBJ2-3, the V gene TRBV12-3 or TRBV12-4; 7 bases fit TRBD1. Unmatched junction bases numbered 8, after V lost 6 bases and J lost 2 bases. This CDR3 has 15 amino acids. For the CDR3, the DNA is TGTGCCAGCAGCTCGATAGGGGGCCTCACAGATACGCAGTATTTT. Protein product: CASSSIGGLTDTQYF.

This clonotype came up many times. At one boundary the junction diverges from the germline segment, which might be a read error. The chain joins TRBV5-1 to TRBJ2-3, with 8 bases identical to TRBD2. This CDR3 region has 14 residues. Germline values: CDR1 SGHRS, CDR2 YFSETQ. For the CDR3, the DNA is TGTGCCAGCAGTTTTAGCGGGGGCACAGATACGCAGTATTTT. It codes for CASSFSGGTDTQYF.

This clonotype showed up just a few times. This chain connects TRBV3-1 to TRBJ2-1, with TRBD2 matching over 7 bases. The CDR3 totals 12 residues. Germline CDR1 and CDR2: LGHDT and YNNKEL (reference sequence). The V gene end was trimmed by 1 base and the J gene end by 10 bases; junction bases not matched to a gene: 1. The CDR3 DNA follows: TGTGCCAGCAGCCAAGTTAGCGGGGAGCAGTTCTTC. The encoded protein is CASSQVSGEQFF.

CDR3 sequence reads: CSASGQGWGYTF. The CDR3 DNA sequence: TGCAGTGCTAGCGGACAGGGTTGGGGCTACACCTTC. The rearrangement links TRBV20-1 to TRBJ1-2; 8 nucleotides align to TRBD1. The germline V gene has CDR1 DFQATT and CDR2 SNEGSKA (reference sequence). Losses at the gene ends were 3 bases for V and 8 bases for J; bases not matched to a gene: 5. CDR3 length: 12 residues.

The rearrangement links TRBV3-1 to TRBJ1-1; no definite D call. Germline V gives CDR1 LGHDT, CDR2 YNNKEL (reference sequence). Trimming left V 1 base short and J 2 bases short, with 8 bases between. There are 14 residues in the CDR3. CDR3 sequence (DNA): TGTGCCAGCAGCCAAGGAATCGTTAACACTGAAGCTTTCTTT. Encoded protein: CASSQGIVNTEAFF.

The chain combines TRBV4-1 with TRBJ2-7; TRBD2 aligns across 8 bases. The J call could be wrong; TRBJ2-5 is a better fit for the DNA end. Germline CDR1 and CDR2: MGHRA and YSYEKL. This CDR3 comprises 16 residues. The CDR3 region is CASSHLAGLPRETQYF. For the CDR3, the DNA is TGCGCCAGCAGCCATCTAGCGGGTCTCCCAAGGGAGACCCAGTACTTC.